The entry below describes one T cell receptor (beta chain). Trimming removed 2 bases at V and 8 bases at J, with 30 bases between. Per germline, CDR1 MNHEY and CDR2 SMNVEV (reference sequence). This CDR3 contains 19 residues. This sample was taken from a study of control samples from healthy donors and cancer patients. Sequencing was performed with immunoSEQ multiplex PCR; in TCRdb, only in-frame clones are kept and a portion is missing. The table shows 96,000 or so clones, with approximately 93% occurring only once. Sequencing used blood. The receptor's source is a man younger than 35 in good health. The chain uses TRBV27 and TRBJ1-2; possibly TRBD1 for D (5 bases). As DNA, the CDR3 is TGTGCCAGCAGTTTAGTCTCGGGGCCCGACCCGTTTGGTGCGAGGGGCTACACCTTC. It is translated as CASSLVSGPDPFGARGYTF.